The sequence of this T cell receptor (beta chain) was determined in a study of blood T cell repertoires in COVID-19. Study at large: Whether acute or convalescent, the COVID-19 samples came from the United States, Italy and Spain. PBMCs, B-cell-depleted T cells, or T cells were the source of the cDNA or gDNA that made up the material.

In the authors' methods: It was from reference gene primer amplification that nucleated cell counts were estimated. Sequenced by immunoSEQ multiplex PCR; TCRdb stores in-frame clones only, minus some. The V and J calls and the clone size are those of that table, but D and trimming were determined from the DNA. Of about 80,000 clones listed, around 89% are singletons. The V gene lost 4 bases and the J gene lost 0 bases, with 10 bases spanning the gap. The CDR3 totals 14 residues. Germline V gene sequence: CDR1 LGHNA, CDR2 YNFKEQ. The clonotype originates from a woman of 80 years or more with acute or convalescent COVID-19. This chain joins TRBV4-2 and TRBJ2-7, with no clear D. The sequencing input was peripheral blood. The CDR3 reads CASSLETLSYEQYF. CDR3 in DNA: TGTGCCAGCAGCCTGGAGACTCTCTCCTACGAGCAGTACTTC.